This TCR beta chain emerged from a study of OX40 agonist ivuxolimab in advanced cancers. Broader study findings: Both CD4+ and CD8+ T cell populations in blood had undergone clonal expansion by week 6 at 0.1 to 3.0 mg/kg. The authors also found low normalized T-cell clonal expansion in some nonresponders.

Generated by immunoSEQ multiplex PCR, the TCRdb table keeps only in-frame clones and is missing some. The table includes roughly 120,000 clones, 80% to 95% detected once. V was cut by 3 bases and J by 4 bases, with 3 bases left in between. The germline CDR1 and CDR2 sequences are PRHDT and FYEKMQ (reference sequence). This CDR3 is built from 11 residues. About this clone itself: Its antigen is not known.

This receptor was obtained from an adult with an advanced solid tumor such as melanoma, head and neck, liver or kidney cancer. The chain uses TRBV13 and TRBJ2-5, with D hard to call. The sample here was CD4+ or CD8+ T cells sorted from blood, taken in a trial of the OX40 agonist ivuxolimab. The CDR3 spells CASSFRETQYF. CDR3 coding DNA: TGTGCCAGCAGCTTCCGAGAGACCCAGTACTTC.